Presented here are 30 T cell receptor beta chains from one specimen sequenced in a study of shared clonotypes between healthy human individuals (dated by TCRdb to the early 2020s). Library preparation used the immunoSEQ multiplex PCR assay. As stored in TCRdb, this immuneACCESS dataset retains in-frame rearrangements with V and J assigned. A fraction of the clones does not appear; measured against another copy, unresolved V genes explain less than half of the discrepancy, and the remainder lacks a known reason. The sample table shows over 2 million clones, and roughly 94% are seen once. The ten largest make up about 1.1% of the sample. CD8 naive samples consisted of CD45RO-negative cells that were positively selected for CCR7, yielding a CD45RA+CCR7+ population without TemRA cells. The sample consisted of naive CD8+ T cells sorted from blood. Sample cell subset or site, as interpreted from the label and publication: CD45RA+CCR7+. These receptors were obtained from a man between 18 and 29 years old in good health.

This chain links TRBV18 with TRBJ2-7; 7 nucleotides agree with TRBD2. This CDR3 region has 13 residues. Germline loops: CDR1 KGHSH, CDR2 LQKENI. V dropped 6 bases and J dropped 3; count of bases not matched to a gene: 5. Written as DNA, the CDR3 is TGTGCCAGCTCGTGGGACTACCTCTACGAGCAGTACTTC. It is translated as CASSWDYLYEQYF.

This chain connects TRBV28 to TRBJ2-7; D call uncertain. In germline, CDR1 is MDHEN, CDR2 SYDVKM. This CDR3 spans 15 amino acids. Trimming removed 3 bases from V and 0 bases from J, with 12 bases in between. The CDR3: CASSFGQVGSYEQYF. The CDR3 bases are TGTGCCAGCAGTTTTGGGCAGGTAGGCTCCTACGAGCAGTACTTC. Complete variable domain (other parts from reference TRBV28 and TRBJ2-7): DVKVTQSSRYLVKRTGEKVFLECVQDMDHENMFWYRQDPGLGLRLIYFSYDVKMKEKGDIPEGYSVSREKKERFSLILESASTNQTSMYLCASSFGQVGSYEQYFGPGTRLTVT.

The chain has TRBV27 and TRBJ1-6; TRBD1 matches at 9 bases. J was trimmed by 6 bases and V by 6 bases; bases with no gene match: 9. The CDR3 runs to 16 residues. CDR1 MNHEY and CDR2 SMNVEV come from the germline V gene (reference sequence). The CDR3 loop is CASSPGGQGGNSPLHF. As DNA, the CDR3 is TGTGCCAGCAGCCCGGGGGGACAGGGAGGTAATTCACCCCTCCACTTT.

This sequence joins TRBV27 and TRBJ2-7, with TRBD1 identical over 9 bases. The CDR3 runs to 15 residues. V shed 4 bases and J 5 bases; nucleotides not matched to a gene: 9. Per the germline V gene, CDR1 is MNHEY and CDR2 is SMNVEV (reference sequence). CDR3 loop: CASSSGTGTFHEQYF. CDR3 sequence (DNA): TGTGCCAGCAGTTCAGGGACAGGGACATTCCACGAGCAGTACTTC.

The chain links TRBV15 to TRBJ1-4, with D tentatively TRBD1 (5 bases). The CDR3 loop spans 16 amino acids. V was trimmed by 11 bases and J by 5 bases, leaving 24 bases between them. The germline gives CDR1 LNHNV, CDR2 YYDKDF (reference sequence). The CDR3 DNA is TGTGCCTCACAACCCCGGGACTCCGCGGGGAATGAAAAACTGTTTTTT. Its protein is CASQPRDSAGNEKLFF.

V usage is TRBV4-3 and J usage is TRBJ1-1, with 9 bases aligning to TRBD1. The CDR3 is 16 amino acids. Germline trimming cut 4 bases from V and 5 bases from J; bases unmatched to any gene: 11. Per the germline V gene, CDR1 is LGHNA and CDR2 is YSLEER. CDR3 sequence reads: CASSRSGTGSKTEAFF. In nucleotides, the CDR3 is TGCGCCAGCAGCCGCTCCGGGACAGGGAGTAAAACTGAAGCTTTCTTT.

The chain is built from TRBV7-9 and TRBJ2-5; D ambiguous. This CDR3 has 14 residues. The V end lost 1 base, the J end lost 5 bases, and 11 bases lay between the germline ends. Per germline, CDR1 SEHNR and CDR2 FQNEAQ (reference sequence). CDR3 amino acids: CASSLGFGTETQYF. In DNA, the CDR3 is TGTGCCAGCAGCTTAGGTTTTGGCACTGAGACCCAGTACTTC.

The V gene is TRBV5-4, the J gene TRBJ1-3; D might be TRBD1 (6 bases). This CDR3 contains 15 residues. Germline V lookup: CDR1 SGHNT, CDR2 YYREEE (reference sequence). V lost 2 bases to trimming and J lost 4 bases, with 13 bases between them. CDR3 residues: CASSFWGARGNTIYF. The CDR3 nucleotides read TGTGCCAGCAGCTTTTGGGGGGCTAGAGGAAACACCATATATTTT.

The chain couples TRBV5-6 to TRBJ2-7; no firm D call. Trimming removed 0 bases at V and 1 base at J, with 11 bases between. CDR3 size: 15 residues. The V gene's germline CDR1 is SGHDT and CDR2 YYEEEE. The CDR3 protein is CASSLEGQVSYEQYF. CDR3 sequence (DNA): TGTGCCAGCAGCTTGGAAGGTCAGGTGTCCTACGAGCAGTACTTC. Supplemented by reference TRBV5-6 and TRBJ2-7, the full variable domain reads DAGVTQSPTHLIKTRGQQVTLRCSPKSGHDTVSWYQQALGQGPQFIFQYYEEEERQRGNFPDRFSGHQFPNYSSELNVNALLLGDSALYLCASSLEGQVSYEQYFGPGTRLTVT.

This sequence joins TRBV2 and TRBJ2-7; D gene uncertain. The CDR3 contains 15 residues. Trimming stripped 3 bases from V and 2 bases from J, with 14 bases between. Germline lookup yields CDR1 SNHLY and CDR2 FYNNEI. The CDR3 reads CASSEGPSDPYEQYF. CDR3 coding DNA: TGTGCCAGCAGTGAGGGTCCGTCGGACCCCTACGAGCAGTACTTC.

The V and J genes are TRBV19 and TRBJ1-1; a weak D match, TRBD1 (5 bases). V was trimmed by 5 bases and J by 4 bases, leaving 11 bases between them. The CDR3 is made up of 13 amino acids. Per the germline V gene, CDR1 is LNHDA and CDR2 is SQIVND (reference sequence). DNA for the CDR3: TGTGCCAGTAGTCTCGGGACGGGCACTGAAGCTTTCTTT. This sequence encodes CASSLGTGTEAFF.

On this clone: Other DNA sequences in this specimen translate into the identical CDR3. The chain uses TRBV5-4 and TRBJ2-2; D is undetermined. Germline V lookup: CDR1 SGHNT, CDR2 YYREEE (reference sequence). V was cut by 0 bases and J by 3 bases, with 0 bases left in between. The length of the CDR3 is 12 residues. The CDR3 nucleotides read TGTGCCAGCAGCTTGGACACCGGGGAGCTGTTTTTT. This sequence encodes CASSLDTGELFF. The complete variable domain, with remaining parts taken from reference TRBV5-4 and TRBJ2-2, reads ETGVTQSPTHLIKTRGQQVTLRCSSQSGHNTVSWYQQALGQGPQFIFQYYREEENGRGNFPPRFSGLQFPNYSSELNVNALELDDSALYLCASSLDTGELFFGEGSRLTVL.

This clone appeared a single time. V gene TRBV29-1 combines with J gene TRBJ2-7, with TRBD1 as a possible D gene (5 bases). This CDR3 contains 11 residues. V gave up 6 bases and J gave up 6 bases, with 12 bases separating them. Germline V gene data show CDR1 as SQVTM and CDR2 as ANQGSEA. This CDR3 is CSVGMGPEQYF. CDR3 DNA: TGCAGCGTAGGTATGGGGCCCGAGCAGTACTTC.

The chain has TRBV19 and TRBJ2-7; TRBD1 matches 9 bases. Germline-derived CDR1 and CDR2 are LNHDA and SQIVND (reference sequence). After removal of 3 bases from V and 5 bases from J, the junction contained 5 bases not matched to a gene. CDR3 length: 14 amino acids. CDR3: CASSIPGTGNEQYF. The CDR3 DNA follows: TGTGCCAGTAGTATCCCCGGGACAGGGAACGAGCAGTACTTC.

This clone is a singleton in its sample. Different DNA sequences within this sample yield the same CDR3. The chain carries TRBV7-9 and TRBJ2-5; 7 bases agree with TRBD1. Germline V gene data show CDR1 as SEHNR and CDR2 as FQNEAQ (reference sequence). The V and J ends lost 8 bases and 5 bases, in that order; junction bases with no gene match: 2. The CDR3 loop spans 11 amino acids. The DNA for the CDR3 is TGTGCCAGCTCCAGGGGGGAGACCCAGTACTTC. Its translation: CASSRGETQYF. The complete variable domain, with remaining parts taken from reference TRBV7-9 and TRBJ2-5, reads DTGVSQNPRHKITKRGQNVTFRCDPISEHNRLYWYRQTLGQGPEFLTYFQNEAQLEKSRLLSDRFSAERPKGSFSTLEIQRTEQGDSAMYLCASSRGETQYFGPGTRLLVL.

The chain employs TRBV30 and TRBJ2-5, with D possibly TRBD1 on 6 matching bases. Trimming stripped 0 bases from V and 2 bases from J, with 13 bases between. The CDR3 consists of 15 residues. CDR1 is GTSNPN and CDR2 is SVGIG in the germline V gene (reference sequence). The CDR3 region is CAWSVGIGTQETQYF. DNA of the CDR3: TGTGCCTGGAGTGTCGGGATTGGGACACAAGAGACCCAGTACTTC.

This clone was recorded only once. The chain uses TRBV21-1 and TRBJ1-5; TRBD1, the table's D call, lacks a check against the DNA. TRBV21-1 is noted as a pseudogene. The CDR3 is 17 residues long. CDR3 region: CASSKVKPGIGNQPQHF. The CDR3 region has the DNA TGTGCCAGCAGCAAAGTAAAGCCAGGGATTGGCAATCAGCCCCAGCATTTT.

For this clone: Other DNA sequences within the sample encode an identical CDR3. The chain couples TRBV5-1 to TRBJ2-7; D gene uncertain. This CDR3 contains 14 residues. The germline V and J ends were trimmed by 4 bases and 1 base, with 12 bases remaining between them. The germline CDR1 and CDR2 sequences are SGHRS and YFSETQ. CDR3 DNA sequence: TGCGCCAGCAGCCCCCTCGACGGTTCCTACGAGCAGTACTTC. It translates to CASSPLDGSYEQYF.

The chain employs TRBV13 and TRBJ1-6, with a weak D call TRBD1 (5 bases). V shed 1 base and J shed 5 bases, with 6 bases lying between them. Germline V gene sequence: CDR1 PRHDT, CDR2 FYEKMQ (reference sequence). This CDR3 has 14 amino acids. In nucleotides, the CDR3 is TGTGCCAGCAGCTTAGAACAGGATAATTCACCCCTCCACTTT. As protein: CASSLEQDNSPLHF.

This sequence joins TRBV7-9 and TRBJ2-1; 12 bases align to TRBD2. Germline V gene sequence: CDR1 SEHNR, CDR2 FQNEAQ (reference sequence). The V gene end was trimmed by 0 bases and the J gene end by 4 bases; junction bases not matched to a gene: 7. This CDR3 has 18 amino acids. In DNA form, the CDR3 reads TGTGCCAGCAGCTTAGCCCGACTAGCGGGAGTGGGGTACAATGAGCAGTTCTTC. Protein sequence: CASSLARLAGVGYNEQFF.

The chain carries TRBV5-1 and TRBJ2-1; 7 bases are shared with TRBD1. The germline gives CDR1 SGHRS, CDR2 YFSETQ. The CDR3 contains 15 residues. The V segment lost 4 bases and the J segment 3 bases; nucleotides outside the gene matches: 7. CDR3 nucleotide sequence: TGCGCCAGCAGCCCCACAGGGGTCTACTACAATGAGCAGTTCTTC. This encodes CASSPTGVYYNEQFF.

The chain links TRBV11-2 to TRBJ2-3, with 10 bases lining up with TRBD2. V lost 2 bases to trimming and J lost 2 bases; unmatched junction nucleotides: 1. The CDR3 length is 15 residues. The germline V gene has CDR1 SGHAT and CDR2 FQNNGV. The CDR3 coding sequence is TGTGCCAGCAGCTTACTAGCGGGGGTCACAGATACGCAGTATTTT. Encoded protein: CASSLLAGVTDTQYF.

This clone was detected a few times. The V and J genes are TRBV7-2 and TRBJ2-7, with D unresolved. The V end lost 5 bases, the J end lost 3 bases, and 17 bases lay between the germline ends. This CDR3 is built from 15 residues. The germline V gene encodes CDR1 SGHTA and CDR2 FQGNSA. In DNA form, the CDR3 reads TGTGCCAGCAGCCCCCCAGGCCGTCCCTTCTACGAGCAGTACTTC. Translation: CASSPPGRPFYEQYF.

The chain combines TRBV7-6 with TRBJ2-7; 8 bases align to TRBD2. V was clipped by 1 base and J by 2 bases; unmatched bases: 10. This CDR3 comprises 17 residues. Germline V gene lookup returns CDR1 SGHVS and CDR2 FNYEAQ. The CDR3 bases are TGTGCCAGCAGCTTAGGAGATTCGGGGGGGCCCACCTACGAGCAGTACTTC. The encoded protein is CASSLGDSGGPTYEQYF.

The chain employs TRBV5-6 and TRBJ2-2; D perhaps matches TRBD2 (6 bases). Germline V gives CDR1 SGHDT, CDR2 YYEEEE. The CDR3 has 16 residues. Trimming shortened V by 4 bases and J by 0 bases, and 13 bases separated the two germline ends. The CDR3 nucleotides read TGTGCCAGCAGCCCCCCGGGACTGTCGAACACCGGGGAGCTGTTTTTT. Amino acid sequence: CASSPPGLSNTGELFF.

The gene calls are TRBV7-8 and TRBJ2-7; 10 bases fit TRBD2. With 4 bases clipped from V and 4 bases from J, the junction kept 19 bases outside the gene matches. The CDR3 extends over 19 amino acids. Germline CDR1 and CDR2: SGHVS and FQNEAQ. CDR3 bases: TGTGCCAGCAGCTATTCCGGGACTAGCGATTTTGAGGTCGGTTACGAGCAGTACTTC. Protein product: CASSYSGTSDFEVGYEQYF.

The V and J genes are TRBV6-5 and TRBJ2-1, with unresolved D. Germline V gene sequence: CDR1 MNHEY, CDR2 SVGAGI. The CDR3 loop spans 16 amino acids. V was trimmed by 4 bases and J by 0 bases, leaving 13 bases between them. CDR3: CASSLIAGSSYNEQFF. The CDR3 region has the DNA TGTGCCAGCAGTTTGATAGCCGGAAGCTCCTACAATGAGCAGTTCTTC.

The rearrangement uses TRBV11-2 and TRBJ2-7; D ambiguous. The CDR3 extends over 17 amino acids. CDR1 and CDR2 from the germline V gene are SGHAT and FQNNGV. Trimming took off 1 base at V and 7 bases at J, with 23 bases between the two ends. The CDR3 loop reads CASSLVVTDLTLREQYF. CDR3 bases: TGTGCCAGCAGCTTAGTCGTAACGGATCTAACCTTGAGGGAGCAGTACTTC.

This clone has only one observation. This chain uses TRBV11-2 with TRBJ2-3; 7 nucleotides line up with TRBD2. The V gene end was trimmed by 5 bases and the J gene end by 1 base; junction bases not matched to a gene: 6. This CDR3 comprises 15 residues. The germline V gene has CDR1 SGHAT and CDR2 FQNNGV. CDR3 DNA: TGTGCCAGCAGCGCTAGCCGGGGGGGCACAGATACGCAGTATTTT. It encodes CASSASRGGTDTQYF.

This chain links TRBV19 with TRBJ2-3; D could derive from TRBD1 or TRBD2 (5 bases each). Per germline, CDR1 LNHDA and CDR2 SQIVND (reference sequence). V dropped 5 bases and J dropped 2 bases, with 8 bases sitting between them. This CDR3 contains 13 residues. In DNA, the CDR3 is TGTGCCAGTAGTGAGGGGAACACAGATACGCAGTATTTT. Encoded protein: CASSEGNTDTQYF. Full variable domain (outside the CDR3, taken from reference TRBV19 and TRBJ2-3): DGGITQSPKYLFRKEGQNVTLSCEQNLNHDAMYWYRQDPGQGLRLIYYSQIVNDFQKGDIAEGYSVSREKKESFPLTVTSAQKNPTAFYLCASSEGNTDTQYFGPGTRLTVL.